The clone carrying this TCR beta chain was detected a few times. Its specificity is not known. The record originates from a study of cytomegalovirus exposure and HLA in healthy donors. Study as a whole: An earlier analysis found around 100 million unique TCR beta sequences from 150 million to 200 million T cells. HLA-typed donors were the source of approximately 88 million unique TCRs, which an early data release held.

Primers: 60 Vbeta forward and 13 Jbeta reverse. Sequenced by immunoSEQ multiplex PCR; TCRdb stores in-frame clones only, minus some. This sample has over 150,000 clones, with 68% found just once. Study-level points and caveats: Reports described diagnosis of cytomegalovirus status by the classifier as highly specific and sensitive.

The CDR3 covers 16 residues. J gave up 6 bases and V 0 bases, and 6 bases lay outside the gene matches. From germline, CDR1 is LGHNA and CDR2 YNFKEQ. In nominal health when sampled, donors likely had unrecorded immune exposures nonetheless. The material sequenced was PBMCs. The chain couples TRBV4-2 to TRBJ2-2, with 8 nucleotides matching TRBD2. The TCR sequence derives from a woman in her forties in good health and CMV-seropositive. The CDR3 bases are TGTGCCAGCAGCCAAGATCCAGCGGGAGCCCCCGGGGAGCTGTTTTTT. It is translated as CASSQDPAGAPGELFF.